The entry that follows covers one T cell receptor beta chain sequence. Sorted-subset replicate PCRs used approximately 200 ng of genomic DNA. This amount corresponded to approximately 30,000 T cell genomes. The assay was immunoSEQ multiplex PCR, and TCRdb's table has in-frame clones only and misses some. The data show around 1.9 million clones, around 93% seen once. This sample is drawn from a study of shared clonotypes between healthy human individuals. With 2 bases clipped from V and 3 bases from J, the junction kept 8 bases outside the gene matches. CDR3 length equals 16 residues. Germline V gives CDR1 MNHEY, CDR2 SVGAGI. CD45RO-negative, CCR7-positively selected cells formed the naive CD8 fraction, excluding terminally differentiated effector memory CD45RA+ cells. Caucasian adults living in Nashville, Tennessee, provided all samples.

The J gene is TRBJ2-7, the V gene TRBV6-5, with 9 bases lining up with TRBD2. The clonotype originates from a man aged 18 to 29 in good health. Some clones in this sample may be carry-over from other donors' samples. The sample comprised naive CD8+ T cells from PBMCs. CDR3 sequence (DNA): TGTGCCAGCAGTTACAGTAGCGGGAGTTATCTCTACGAGCAGTACTTC. Amino acid sequence: CASSYSSGSYLYEQYF.